The next 22 T cell receptor beta chains were all read from a single sample in a study of T cell changes during pregnancy in multiple sclerosis. The protocol was immunoSEQ multiplex PCR, while the TCRdb copy is restricted to in-frame clones and leaves out a portion. Among some 30,000 clones listed, 80% to 90% were seen once. The source material was CD8+ T cells from peripheral blood mononuclear cells, sampled before pregnancy. The receptor set was obtained from a female donor with multiple sclerosis, enrolled in a pregnancy study.

The CDR3 nucleotides are TGTGCCAGCAGTCTCGGCGCCGGGACTAGCACAGATACGCAGTATTTT. Protein: CASSLGAGTSTDTQYF. The chain has TRBV27 and TRBJ2-3; perhaps TRBD2 as D (6 bases). Trimming took off 5 bases at V and 0 bases at J, with 15 bases between the two ends. CDR3 size: 16 residues. Germline values: CDR1 MNHEY, CDR2 SMNVEV (reference sequence).

The chain carries TRBV4-2 and TRBJ2-1, with 9 nucleotides matching TRBD2. Germline assignment: CDR1 LGHNA and CDR2 YNFKEQ. Losses at the gene ends were 1 base for V and 6 bases for J; bases not matched to a gene: 7. This CDR3 is built from 16 residues. DNA of the CDR3: TGTGCCAGCAGCCAAGGTGAGGGCGGGAGGGCCAATGAGCAGTTCTTC. Translated, it gives CASSQGEGGRANEQFF.

The chain employs TRBV27 and TRBJ1-2; maybe TRBD1 (5 bases). Deletions cut 0 bases from V and 6 bases from J, with 11 bases between. The CDR3 is made up of 14 amino acids. From germline, CDR1 is MNHEY and CDR2 SMNVEV (reference sequence). For the CDR3, the DNA is TGTGCCAGCAGTTTATCGTTCTCGGGGGATGGCTACACCTTC. As protein: CASSLSFSGDGYTF.

The genes are TRBV28 and TRBJ1-2; D is unclear. Looked up from germline, CDR1 is MDHEN and CDR2 is SYDVKM. The CDR3 runs to 12 residues. Trimming took off 6 bases at V and 3 bases at J, with 8 bases between the two ends. The CDR3 sequence: CASSPLYYGYTF. DNA for the CDR3: TGTGCCAGCAGCCCCCTGTACTATGGCTACACCTTC.

The chain joins TRBV6-5 to TRBJ1-1, with TRBD1 matching 9 bases. With 6 bases clipped from V and 2 bases from J, the junction kept 7 bases outside the gene matches. CDR3 size: 15 residues. From germline, CDR1 is MNHEY and CDR2 SVGAGI. The CDR3 sequence is CASRISTGGNTEAFF. The CDR3 DNA follows: TGTGCCAGCAGAATCTCGACAGGGGGAAACACTGAAGCTTTCTTT.

The chain links TRBV19 to TRBJ1-2; 7 nucleotides line up with TRBD1. This CDR3 is built from 13 residues. Germline V CDR1 and CDR2: LNHDA, SQIVND (reference sequence). V shed 4 bases and J 5 bases; nucleotides not matched to a gene: 4. CDR3 residues: CASSTDRAYGYTF. The CDR3 bases are TGTGCCAGTAGTACCGACAGGGCGTATGGCTACACCTTC.

The V call is TRBV30, the J call TRBJ2-5, with a weak D call TRBD2 (6 bases). CDR3 length: 17 residues. The V gene's germline CDR1 is GTSNPN and CDR2 SVGIG (reference sequence). V was trimmed by 2 bases and J by 3 bases, leaving 22 bases between them. CDR3 DNA: TGTGCCTGGAGTTCGTACGGGGGAACGACGGGAGAAGAGACCCAGTACTTC. Translated, it gives CAWSSYGGTTGEETQYF.

A word on this clone: At one boundary the junction diverges from the germline segment, which might be a read error. The rearrangement joins TRBV6-1 to TRBJ1-1; perhaps TRBD1 as D (6 bases). The CDR3 totals 11 residues. The germline V gene has CDR1 MNHNS and CDR2 SASEGT. The DNA for the CDR3 is TGTGCCAGCACCTATGGGACAAAATCGATCTTT. As protein: CASTYGTKSIF.

V is TRBV6-1 and J is TRBJ1-1; 10 bases fit TRBD1. V shed 0 bases, J shed 8 bases, and the junction held 6 bases outside the gene matches. This CDR3 comprises 15 residues. Germline CDR1 reads MNHNS; CDR2 reads SASEGT. CDR3 sequence: CASSEAGTGASEAFF. In DNA, the CDR3 is TGTGCCAGCAGTGAAGCTGGGACAGGGGCGTCGGAAGCTTTCTTT.

The chain uses TRBV27 and TRBJ2-7; the D gene is possibly TRBD2 (7 bases). V dropped 4 bases and J dropped 4 bases, with 17 bases sitting between them. The CDR3 length is 15 residues. Germline V CDR1 and CDR2: MNHEY, SMNVEV (reference sequence). The CDR3 reads CASSYTGGAFYEQYF. The CDR3 DNA reads as TGTGCCAGCAGTTATACGGGGGGCGCTTTTTACGAGCAGTACTTC.

The gene calls are TRBV28 and TRBJ1-2; D perhaps matches TRBD1 (6 bases). This CDR3 comprises 14 residues. Per germline, CDR1 MDHEN and CDR2 SYDVKM. The V gene lost 6 bases and the J gene lost 2 bases, with 13 bases spanning the gap. The CDR3 coding sequence is TGTGCCAGCAGCCCAGGGGCCCTAAACTATGGCTACACCTTC. Translated, it gives CASSPGALNYGYTF.

This clone appeared once. The rearrangement joins TRBV27 to TRBJ2-1, with 8 bases fitting TRBD2. This CDR3 is built from 15 residues. Germline V gives CDR1 MNHEY, CDR2 SMNVEV (reference sequence). Germline trimming cut 6 bases from V and 6 bases from J; bases unmatched to any gene: 10. The CDR3 nucleotides are TGTGCCAGCAGCCTGACTAGCGAGCCTCTCAATGAGCAGTTCTTC. It codes for CASSLTSEPLNEQFF.

The chain has TRBV5-6 and TRBJ1-1, with D uncertain. The length of the CDR3 is 14 residues. Germline V lookup: CDR1 SGHDT, CDR2 YYEEEE. V was trimmed by 2 bases and J by 1 base, leaving 9 bases between them. In DNA form, the CDR3 reads TGTGCCAGCAGCTTTGTTTCGGGGAACACTGAAGCTTTCTTT. Its protein product is CASSFVSGNTEAFF.

The chain uses TRBV25-1 and TRBJ2-7; D is uncertain. Germline V lookup: CDR1 MGHDK, CDR2 SYGVNS. V was pared by 3 bases and J by 4 bases, with 7 bases between. The CDR3 runs 12 residues. CDR3 nucleotide sequence: TGTGCCAGCAGTGAGGGCGAGTACGAGCAGTACTTC. This encodes CASSEGEYEQYF.

The chain carries TRBV7-9 and TRBJ1-6; D uncertain. V was shortened by 0 bases and J by 11 bases, with 8 bases between the two germline ends. The CDR3 runs 13 residues. Germline values: CDR1 SEHNR, CDR2 FQNEAQ (reference sequence). CDR3 nucleotides: TGTGCCAGCAGCTTAGCCGAGGTGCCACCCCTCCACTTT. Its translation: CASSLAEVPPLHF. The full variable domain, in which reference TRBV7-9 and TRBJ1-6 provide the parts outside the CDR3, is DTGVSQNPRHKITKRGQNVTFRCDPISEHNRLYWYRQTLGQGPEFLTYFQNEAQLEKSRLLSDRFSAERPKGSFSTLEIQRTEQGDSAMYLCASSLAEVPPLHFGNGTRLTVT.

The chain employs TRBV5-8 and TRBJ1-5, with D tentatively TRBD1 (6 bases). Trimming took 5 bases from V and 3 from J, leaving 12 bases between them. The CDR3 runs 14 residues. Germline CDR1 SGHTS, CDR2 YDEGEE. In DNA, the CDR3 is TGTGCCAGCAGTCTGGACAGTAACAATCAGCCCCAGCATTTT. It yields the protein CASSLDSNNQPQHF.

The genes are TRBV7-6 and TRBJ2-5, with 11 bases that match TRBD2. Germline V CDR1 and CDR2: SGHVS, FNYEAQ. J lost 4 bases, V lost 5 bases, and 6 bases had no gene match. This CDR3 contains 15 residues. The CDR3 DNA reads as TGTGCCAGCAGCATCCTAGCGGGGGGCCGAGAGACCCAGTACTTC. Translating it yields CASSILAGGRETQYF.

This chain uses TRBV9 with TRBJ1-2, with 8 positions matching TRBD1. Germline V gives CDR1 SGDLS, CDR2 YYNGEE. This CDR3 comprises 15 residues. Trimming cost V 6 bases and J 5 bases; bases outside gene matches: 12. CDR3 sequence reads: CASTRRADREYGYTF. As DNA, the CDR3 is TGTGCCAGCACCAGGCGGGCGGACAGGGAATATGGCTACACCTTC.

This clone is deemed medium-sized (0.01 to 0.1%). The rearrangement uses TRBV18 and TRBJ1-2, with D perhaps matching TRBD1 (6 bases). The V end lost 3 bases, the J end lost 1 base, and 9 bases lay between the germline ends. CDR1 KGHSH and CDR2 LQKENI come from the germline V gene. This CDR3 is 14 amino acids long. Written as DNA, the CDR3 is TGTGCCAGCTCACCCGGACAGCTTAACTATGGCTACACCTTC. Its protein is CASSPGQLNYGYTF.

The chain carries TRBV2 and TRBJ1-2; 7 bases map to TRBD1. CDR1 is SNHLY, CDR2 FYNNEI, per germline. The V gene end was trimmed by 8 bases and the J gene end by 8 bases; junction bases not matched to a gene: 11. The CDR3 runs 13 residues. In DNA, the CDR3 is TGTGCCAGCCAAGACAGGGACTTATTGGGCTACACCTTC. It specifies CASQDRDLLGYTF.

V usage is TRBV6-6 and J usage is TRBJ1-1, with TRBD1 matching over 7 bases. V lost 3 bases to trimming and J lost 12 bases; unmatched junction nucleotides: 13. Per the germline V gene, CDR1 is MNHNY and CDR2 is SVGAGI (reference sequence). CDR3 size: 14 residues. The CDR3 protein is CASSYKGGAISTFF. The CDR3 DNA reads as TGTGCCAGCAGTTATAAAGGGGGCGCGATTTCGACTTTCTTT.

CDR3 coding DNA: TGCAGCGTTGTCAGGGCTGGCGGGGAGCTGTTTTTT. Amino acids: CSVVRAGGELFF. This sequence joins TRBV29-1 and TRBJ2-2; D possibly corresponds to TRBD1 (5 bases). The CDR3 length is 12 residues. Germline CDR1 SQVTM, CDR2 ANQGSEA. Trimming cost V 4 bases and J 7 bases, with 10 bases left between them.